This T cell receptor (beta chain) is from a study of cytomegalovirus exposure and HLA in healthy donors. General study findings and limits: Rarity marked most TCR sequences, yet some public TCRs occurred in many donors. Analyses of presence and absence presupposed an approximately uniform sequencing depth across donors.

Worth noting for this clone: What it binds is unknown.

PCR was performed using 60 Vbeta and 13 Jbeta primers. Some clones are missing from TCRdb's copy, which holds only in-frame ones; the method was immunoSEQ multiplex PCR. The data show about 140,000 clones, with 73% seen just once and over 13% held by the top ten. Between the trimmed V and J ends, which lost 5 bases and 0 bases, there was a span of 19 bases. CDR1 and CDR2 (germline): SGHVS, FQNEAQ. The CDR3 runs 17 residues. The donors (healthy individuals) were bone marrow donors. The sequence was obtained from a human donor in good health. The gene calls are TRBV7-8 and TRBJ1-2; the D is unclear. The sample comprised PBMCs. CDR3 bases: TGTGCCAGCAGCCTCACCCGAGTGCGGAGGGCTAACTATGGCTACACCTTC. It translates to CASSLTRVRRANYGYTF.